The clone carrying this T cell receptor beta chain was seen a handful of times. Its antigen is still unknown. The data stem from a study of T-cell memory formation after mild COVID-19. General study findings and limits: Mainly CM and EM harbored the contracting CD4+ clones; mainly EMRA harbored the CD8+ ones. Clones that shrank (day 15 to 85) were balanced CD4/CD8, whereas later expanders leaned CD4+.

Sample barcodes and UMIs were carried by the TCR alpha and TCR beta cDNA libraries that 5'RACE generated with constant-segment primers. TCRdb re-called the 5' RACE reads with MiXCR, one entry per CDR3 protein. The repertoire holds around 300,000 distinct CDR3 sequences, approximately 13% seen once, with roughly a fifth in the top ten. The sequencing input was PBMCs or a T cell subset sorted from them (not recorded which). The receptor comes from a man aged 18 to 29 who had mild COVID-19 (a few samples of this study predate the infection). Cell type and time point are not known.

The CDR3 protein is CSASSGVEFYEQYF. CDR3 sequence (DNA): TGCAGTGCTAGTTCAGGGGTTGAGTTCTACGAGCAGTACTTC. The V gene is TRBV20-1, the J gene TRBJ2-7; perhaps TRBD1 as D (6 bases). With 3 bases removed from V and 3 bases from J, the gap between germline ends came to 15 bases. Germline lookup yields CDR1 DFQATT and CDR2 SNEGSKA (reference sequence). This CDR3 has 14 amino acids.